These 32 T cell receptor beta chains came from one sample sequenced in a study of neurological immune-mediated disorders. Using its own MiXCR run on the 5' RACE reads, TCRdb lists one record per CDR3 protein. The sample includes tens of thousands of distinct CDR3 sequences, roughly 4% of them seen just once. Material: PBMCs. These receptors were collected from a woman in her sixties or seventies with multiple sclerosis.

This clonotype was seen repeatedly, ten times or more. V is TRBV11-2 and J is TRBJ2-5, with D uncertain. Germline CDR1 and CDR2: SGHAT and FQNNGV. Deletions cut 3 bases from V and 4 bases from J, with 24 bases between. CDR3 length: 18 residues. CDR3 DNA sequence: TGTGCCAGCAGCTTCCCCTCTATCGAGGTTCGGCGCGGAGAGACCCAGTACTTC. Its protein product is CASSFPSIEVRRGETQYF.

This clonotype occurred many times. This chain joins TRBV20-1 and TRBJ2-7, with TRBD1 matching over 9 bases. CDR1 is DFQATT and CDR2 is SNEGSKA in the germline V gene (reference sequence). After removal of 6 bases from V and 7 bases from J, the junction contained 4 bases not matched to a gene. The CDR3 contains 11 residues. Here the CDR3 DNA reads TGCAGTGCAACAGGGGGCATTGAGCAGTACGTC. As protein: CSATGGIEQYV.

This clonotype was counted many times. This chain uses TRBV5-1 with TRBJ2-2; TRBD1 might be the D (6 bases). From germline, CDR1 is SGHRS and CDR2 YFSETQ. V was clipped by 2 bases and J by 5 bases, with 13 bases between them. The CDR3 covers 15 residues. DNA for the CDR3: TGCGCCAGCAGCTTCCCACAGGGTGGGACCGGGGAGCTGTTTTTT. It specifies CASSFPQGGTGELFF.

This clonotype has a count of ten or more. V gene TRBV7-2 combines with J gene TRBJ2-1, with 11 positions matching TRBD2. Germline V gene sequence: CDR1 SGHTA, CDR2 FQGNSA. The CDR3 has 16 amino acids. The trim removed 5 bases at V and 3 bases at J, leaving 6 bases unmatched. This chain's CDR3 is CASSPSGLAGYNEQFF. The CDR3 DNA reads as TGTGCCAGCAGCCCCAGTGGACTAGCGGGCTACAATGAGCAGTTCTTC.

This clonotype has ten or more counts. The rearrangement links TRBV7-2 to TRBJ1-1, with D possibly TRBD1 on 5 matching bases. The CDR3 length is 14 residues. Trimming took 1 base from V and 5 from J, leaving 11 bases between them. The V gene's germline CDR1 is SGHTA and CDR2 FQGNSA. This CDR3 reads CASSLVSPGTEAFF. DNA of the CDR3: TGTGCCAGCAGCTTAGTTTCTCCAGGGACTGAAGCTTTCTTT.

The J gene is TRBJ2-7, the V gene TRBV11-2; TRBD2 aligns across 8 bases. CDR3 length: 14 residues. V trimming: 4 bases; J trimming: 2 bases; junction bases outside the gene matches: 4. Germline CDR1 is SGHAT and CDR2 is FQNNGV. CDR3 sequence reads: CASSSLAGTYEQYF. In DNA, the CDR3 is TGTGCCAGCAGCTCCTTAGCGGGGACCTACGAGCAGTACTTC.

The V call is TRBV18, the J call TRBJ2-3; D remains ambiguous. CDR1 and CDR2 from the germline V gene are KGHSH and LQKENI. This CDR3 contains 14 residues. V was cut by 2 bases and J by 3 bases, with 9 bases left in between. The CDR3 is CASSPSATTDTQYF. The CDR3 coding sequence is TGTGCCAGCTCACCATCAGCGACGACAGATACGCAGTATTTT. The whole variable domain, remainder taken from reference TRBV18 and TRBJ2-3, is NAGVMQNPRHLVRRRGQEARLRCSPMKGHSHVYWYRQLPEEGLKFMVYLQKENIIDESGMPKERFSAEFPKEGPSILRIQQVVRGDSAAYFCASSPSATTDTQYFGPGTRLTVL.

The sample holds many counts of this clonotype. CDR3 sequence (DNA): TGCGCCAGCAGCCAGGGACTAGCGGGAGATTGGGATACGCAGTATTTT. Residues: CASSQGLAGDWDTQYF. V gene TRBV4-3 combines with J gene TRBJ2-3; 14 nucleotides match TRBD2. The CDR3 runs to 16 residues. V lost 3 bases to trimming and J lost 6 bases; unmatched junction nucleotides: 5. In germline, CDR1 is LGHNA, CDR2 YSLEER.

The gene calls are TRBV7-2 and TRBJ1-4; D not resolved. Per the germline V gene, CDR1 is SGHTA and CDR2 is FQGNSA. The germline V and J ends were trimmed by 2 bases and 4 bases, with 5 bases remaining between them. CDR3 length: 13 residues. CDR3 DNA: TGTGCCAGCAGCTTATCCGTTAATGAAAAACTGTTTTTT. This codes for CASSLSVNEKLFF.

This clonotype was counted at least ten times. CDR3 loop: CASSPQPGRDSYEQYV. CDR3 DNA: TGTGCCAGCAGCCCACAACCCGGGAGGGATTCCTACGAGCAGTACGTC. The chain uses TRBV7-2 and TRBJ2-7, with TRBD2 matching 8 bases. Germline trimming cut 5 bases from V and 1 base from J; bases unmatched to any gene: 10. This CDR3 comprises 16 residues. The germline CDR1 and CDR2 sequences are SGHTA and FQGNSA.

This clonotype was seen many times. The V call is TRBV10-3, the J call TRBJ2-1; D perhaps matches TRBD2 (6 bases). Per germline, CDR1 ENHRY and CDR2 SYGVKD. With 10 bases removed from V and 1 base from J, the gap between germline ends came to 8 bases. The CDR3 loop spans 12 amino acids. CDR3 sequence: CASGESYNEQFF. CDR3 bases: TGTGCCAGCGGGGAGTCCTACAATGAGCAGTTCTTC.

There are many counts of this clonotype. The chain carries TRBV20-1 and TRBJ2-3; TRBD2 aligns across 8 bases. V lost 4 bases to trimming and J lost 2 bases; unmatched junction nucleotides: 8. The germline V gene has CDR1 DFQATT and CDR2 SNEGSKA (reference sequence). The CDR3 runs to 15 residues. CDR3 region: CSANGGSGTTDTQYF. The CDR3 DNA is TGCAGTGCTAACGGTGGTAGCGGGACCACAGATACGCAGTATTTT.

In its sample, this clonotype was seen many times. The chain uses TRBV12-3 or TRBV12-4 and TRBJ1-1; D is perhaps TRBD1 (6 bases). V shed 6 bases and J shed 1 base, with 15 bases lying between them. The CDR3 loop spans 15 amino acids. CDR3 loop: CASRLGASGNTEAFF. The CDR3 region has the DNA TGTGCCAGCAGGTTGGGGGCCAGCGGGAACACTGAAGCTTTCTTT.

There are many counts of this clonotype. The chain uses TRBV3-1 and TRBJ1-2; no definite D call. CDR3 length: 15 residues. The germline V gene has CDR1 LGHDT and CDR2 YNNKEL (reference sequence). V was clipped by 3 bases and J by 7 bases, with 18 bases between them. CDR3 residues: CASSHEGLVRAGYTF. The CDR3 bases are TGTGCCAGCAGCCACGAGGGTCTTGTAAGGGCTGGCTACACCTTC. The full variable domain, rest sourced from reference TRBV3-1 and TRBJ1-2, is DTAVSQTPKYLVTQMGNDKSIKCEQNLGHDTMYWYKQDSKKFLKIMFSYNNKELIINETVPNRFSPKSPDKAHLNLHINSLELGDSAVYFCASSHEGLVRAGYTFGSGTRLTVV.

This clonotype was observed at least ten times. The rearrangement links TRBV5-1 to TRBJ2-2; D not certain. Germline V lookup: CDR1 SGHRS, CDR2 YFSETQ. The V end lost 0 bases, the J end lost 4 bases, and 4 bases lay between the germline ends. The CDR3 is 13 amino acids. In DNA form, the CDR3 reads TGCGCCAGCAGCTTGGCCCCCACCGGGGAGCTGTTTTTT. Amino acids: CASSLAPTGELFF.

This clonotype came up many times. The chain couples TRBV2 to TRBJ1-4; D gene ambiguous. V lost 6 bases and J 12 bases, leaving 17 bases between the germline ends. The CDR3 has 13 residues. Germline values: CDR1 SNHLY, CDR2 FYNNEI. This CDR3 is CASSLGRYQELFF. The CDR3 DNA follows: TGTGCCAGCAGCCTCGGTCGTTACCAGGAACTGTTTTTT.

This clonotype was detected ten times or more. J is TRBJ2-3 and V is TRBV20-1; a possible D gene is TRBD1 (5 bases). V lost 6 bases to trimming and J lost 2 bases, with 9 bases between them. Germline values: CDR1 DFQATT, CDR2 SNEGSKA (reference sequence). The CDR3 extends over 12 amino acids. The CDR3 nucleotides read TGCAGTGCGGCAGGGCCCACAGATACGCAGTATTTT. This translates into CSAAGPTDTQYF.

In DNA form, the CDR3 reads TGCAGTGCAGACACAGGGGCCCGGGCCAACGTCCTGACTTTC. This sequence encodes CSADTGARANVLTF. The chain combines TRBV20-1 with TRBJ2-6; 7 bases fit TRBD1. V was pared by 6 bases and J by 5 bases, with 7 bases of the junction left unmatched. The CDR3 covers 14 residues. The V gene's germline CDR1 is DFQATT and CDR2 SNEGSKA (reference sequence).

This chain joins TRBV18 and TRBJ1-1; D possibly corresponds to TRBD1 (5 bases). This CDR3 contains 16 residues. Germline loops: CDR1 KGHSH, CDR2 LQKENI. The ends were cut back, 3 bases at V and 2 bases at J, with 16 bases in the middle. The chain's CDR3 is CASSPQPGPINTEAFF. The CDR3, as DNA: TGTGCCAGCTCACCCCAACCGGGACCAATTAACACTGAAGCTTTCTTT.

J is TRBJ1-5 and V is TRBV3-1; D call uncertain. CDR1 and CDR2 from the germline V gene are LGHDT and YNNKEL (reference sequence). The CDR3 sequence is 16 residues long. V shed 3 bases and J shed 4 bases, with 16 bases lying between them. CDR3 region: CASSHSTGRNNQPQHF. In nucleotides, the CDR3 is TGTGCCAGCAGCCACTCGACGGGGAGGAATAATCAGCCCCAGCATTTT.

This clonotype was detected ten times or more. The chain links TRBV6-5 to TRBJ2-3; no definite D call. The length of the CDR3 is 13 residues. Germline V lookup: CDR1 MNHEY, CDR2 SVGAGI. The V and J ends lost 6 bases and 4 bases respectively, with 11 bases between them. CDR3 DNA sequence: TGTGCCAGCAGACCTAGAAGATCAGATACGCAGTATTTT. Translated, it gives CASRPRRSDTQYF.

This clonotype has ten or more counts. The chain uses TRBV20-1 and TRBJ2-5, with 10 bases lining up with TRBD2. Trimming took 5 bases from V and 4 from J; bases not matched to a gene: 7. Germline-derived CDR1 and CDR2 are DFQATT and SNEGSKA (reference sequence). The CDR3 extends over 14 amino acids. The CDR3 DNA follows: TGCAGTGCTGAAAGCGGGAGGGCCGGAGAGACCCAGTACTTC. Translating gives CSAESGRAGETQYF.

This clonotype was picked up a small number of times. The rearrangement uses TRBV5-4 and TRBJ2-3; D not resolved. V was pared by 5 bases and J by 6 bases, with 25 bases between. There are 17 residues in the CDR3. Germline loops: CDR1 SGHNT, CDR2 YYREEE (reference sequence). The CDR3 bases are TGTGCCAGCAGTGCGCGTCGGGCGGCCCTCGAAAGGGATACGCAGTATTTT. As protein: CASSARRAALERDTQYF.

This clonotype was counted many times. V usage is TRBV20-1 and J usage is TRBJ2-1; D unclear. CDR3 size: 14 residues. Germline V CDR1 and CDR2: DFQATT, SNEGSKA (reference sequence). V dropped 3 bases and J dropped 1 base, with 10 bases sitting between them. Here the CDR3 reads CSASGWSSYNEQFF. DNA of the CDR3: TGCAGTGCTAGTGGTTGGAGTTCCTACAATGAGCAGTTCTTC.

The table lists this clonotype with many counts. This chain joins TRBV20-1 and TRBJ1-5, with D perhaps matching TRBD1 (6 bases). CDR1 is DFQATT and CDR2 is SNEGSKA in the germline V gene (reference sequence). The CDR3 has 13 residues. V was shortened by 2 bases and J by 3 bases, with 8 bases between the two germline ends. The CDR3 coding sequence is TGCAGTGCTAGACGGGACAACAATCAGCCCCAGCATTTT. This codes for CSARRDNNQPQHF.

The rearrangement joins TRBV7-9 to TRBJ2-3, with a possible D match to TRBD2 (6 bases). The V and J ends lost 3 bases and 7 bases respectively, with 17 bases between them. Germline V gives CDR1 SEHNR, CDR2 FQNEAQ (reference sequence). This CDR3 has 15 amino acids. CDR3: CASSFRSGGVNTQYF. The CDR3 bases are TGTGCCAGCAGCTTCCGCAGCGGCGGGGTAAATACGCAGTATTTT.

Many counts were recorded for this clonotype. The chain joins TRBV10-2 to TRBJ2-3; 8 bases line up with TRBD2. This CDR3 comprises 15 residues. Germline V lookup: CDR1 WSHSY, CDR2 SAAADI. The ends lost 5 bases at V and 1 base at J; junction bases unmatched: 5. DNA for the CDR3: TGCGCCAGCAGTCGTTTTAGCGGGGGCACAGATACGCAGTATTTT. Amino acids: CASSRFSGGTDTQYF.

The chain has TRBV20-1 and TRBJ2-3; a weak D match, TRBD2 (5 bases). Germline lookup yields CDR1 DFQATT and CDR2 SNEGSKA (reference sequence). V lost 3 bases to trimming and J lost 4 bases, with 5 bases between them. This CDR3 is 11 amino acids long. CDR3 sequence: CSARRADTQYF. For the CDR3, the DNA is TGCAGTGCTAGGAGGGCAGATACGCAGTATTTT.

This clonotype was detected many times. The chain has TRBV5-6 and TRBJ2-1, with TRBD2 as a possible D gene (6 bases). CDR3 length: 14 residues. The germline CDR1 and CDR2 sequences are SGHDT and YYEEEE. Trimming cost V 0 bases and J 9 bases, with 13 bases left between them. CDR3 nucleotide sequence: TGTGCCAGCAGCTTGGCCCGGCGGGGTAGTGAGCAGTTCTTC. Amino acids: CASSLARRGSEQFF.

This clonotype has ten or more counts. This rearrangement joins TRBV3-1 to TRBJ1-1; D call uncertain. The CDR3 runs 14 residues. V was trimmed by 8 bases and J by 0 bases, leaving 13 bases between them. Germline values: CDR1 LGHDT, CDR2 YNNKEL (reference sequence). CDR3 residues: CASGLNGMNTEAFF. The CDR3 region has the DNA TGTGCCAGCGGGCTGAACGGCATGAACACTGAAGCTTTCTTT. Filled out from reference TRBV3-1 and TRBJ1-1, the complete variable domain reads DTAVSQTPKYLVTQMGNDKSIKCEQNLGHDTMYWYKQDSKKFLKIMFSYNNKELIINETVPNRFSPKSPDKAHLNLHINSLELGDSAVYFCASGLNGMNTEAFFGQGTRLTVV.

The table lists this clonotype with many counts. The chain links TRBV5-1 to TRBJ2-1; tentatively, D is TRBD2 (6 bases). V lost 4 bases to trimming and J lost 10 bases, with 21 bases between them. The CDR3 is made up of 15 amino acids. Germline assignment: CDR1 SGHRS and CDR2 YFSETQ. The CDR3 DNA reads TGCGCCAGCAGCGATACCGGGACTTCCACGGGCGAGCAGTTCTTC. Its protein is CASSDTGTSTGEQFF.

This clonotype was seen many times. The V call is TRBV5-6, the J call TRBJ1-2, with unresolved D. V was clipped by 0 bases and J by 2 bases, with 11 bases between them. Germline V gene data show CDR1 as SGHDT and CDR2 as YYEEEE. There are 15 residues in the CDR3. The CDR3 bases are TGTGCCAGCAGCTTGGGGCCGGGAGCCAACTATGGCTACACCTTC. This encodes CASSLGPGANYGYTF.